This TCR beta chain was found in a study of cytomegalovirus exposure and HLA in healthy donors. A multiplex PCR was run with 60 Vbeta primers and 13 Jbeta primers. Repertoires were generated with immunoSEQ multiplex PCR, while TCRdb's copy carries only in-frame clones and drops some. The table has 97,000 or so clones, around 78% seen once. The origin of this receptor is a man aged 35-49 years in good health and CMV-seronegative. The sequencing input was PBMCs.

This CDR3 reads CASSPGRFQETQYF. CDR3 bases: TGTGCCAGCTCACCGGGGAGGTTTCAAGAGACCCAGTACTTC. This rearrangement joins TRBV27 to TRBJ2-5; perhaps TRBD2 as D (6 bases). This CDR3 has 14 residues. V gave up 8 bases and J gave up 2 bases, with 15 bases separating them. In germline, CDR1 is MNHEY, CDR2 SMNVEV (reference sequence).